The 9 T cell receptor beta chains below come from one sample, sequenced in a study of cytomegalovirus exposure and HLA in healthy donors (dated by TCRdb to 2016 to 2017). The library was made by the immunoSEQ multiplex PCR assay. For the multiplex PCR, a mixture combining 60 forward primers for TCR Vbeta segments and 13 reverse primers for TCR Jbeta segments was used. TCRdb carries this immuneACCESS record with in-frame sequences only. Its versions omit some clonotypes, under half of them owing to an unresolved V gene in the studies checked, with the rest unexplained. This sample comprises 100,000 or so clones, about 79% of them detected only once. Of the sample, 3.5% to 4.5% falls within the top ten clones. The sequenced sample was PBMCs. The receptors originated from a female donor in good health and CMV-seropositive.

The rearrangement links TRBV6-5 to TRBJ2-7, with 7 nucleotides matching TRBD1. Germline V gene sequence: CDR1 MNHEY, CDR2 SVGAGI. The CDR3 contains 14 residues. J gave up 5 bases and V 4 bases, and 8 bases lay outside the gene matches. CDR3 residues: CASSFGTAPHEQYF. The CDR3 DNA reads TGTGCCAGCAGTTTCGGGACAGCCCCTCACGAGCAGTACTTC.

The V and J genes are TRBV2 and TRBJ2-7; possibly TRBD1 for D (5 bases). The V gene lost 10 bases and the J gene lost 1 base, with 11 bases spanning the gap. Germline V lookup: CDR1 SNHLY, CDR2 FYNNEI. The CDR3 has 12 amino acids. CDR3 sequence reads: CAIEDRSYEQYF. The CDR3 nucleotides are TGTGCCATCGAAGACAGATCCTACGAGCAGTACTTC.

The CDR3 DNA reads TGTGCCAGCAGCTTAGGTCTCAGGGAAGAGACCCAGTACTTC. It specifies CASSLGLREETQYF. This rearrangement joins TRBV7-6 to TRBJ2-5; tentative D call: TRBD1 (5 bases). V was pared by 1 base and J by 3 bases, with 9 bases between. The germline CDR1 and CDR2 sequences are SGHVS and FNYEAQ. The CDR3 length is 14 residues.

The J gene is TRBJ1-4, the V gene TRBV10-3; D possibly corresponds to TRBD1 (5 bases). V was pared by 0 bases and J by 5 bases, with 7 bases between. Germline V CDR1 and CDR2: ENHRY, SYGVKD. The CDR3 is 14 amino acids. CDR3 loop: CAISESGGNEKLFF. DNA for the CDR3: TGTGCCATCAGTGAGTCGGGGGGAAATGAAAAACTGTTTTTT.

Regarding this clone: In this CDR3 the conserved last residue, phenylalanine or tryptophan, is missing, so a read error is likely. It is unclear where the CDR3 begins or ends on the DNA, so no DNA is shown, and the CDR3 is as TCRdb lists it. The rearrangement uses TRBV5-6 and TRBJ2-7; the table's D call TRBD1 went unverified against the DNA. In germline, CDR1 is SGHDT, CDR2 YYEEEE. The length of the CDR3 is 11 amino acids, counting both ends. CDR3 loop: CASSLTWTGSL.

The chain combines TRBV7-9 with TRBJ2-7; D possibly corresponds to TRBD1 (5 bases). Deletions cut 2 bases from V and 7 bases from J, with 15 bases between. CDR1 is SEHNR and CDR2 is FQNEAQ in the germline V gene (reference sequence). The length of the CDR3 is 14 residues. In DNA, the CDR3 is TGTGCCAGCAGCTTAACGGCCAGGGCGGATGAGCAGTACTTC. Translated: CASSLTARADEQYF.

V and J are TRBV18 and TRBJ1-2; 9 nucleotides agree with TRBD1. J lost 4 bases, V lost 6 bases, and 12 bases had no gene match. Germline lookup yields CDR1 KGHSH and CDR2 LQKENI. CDR3 length: 16 residues. The CDR3: CASSHGQGPPSYGYTF. In DNA form, the CDR3 reads TGTGCCAGCTCTCACGGACAGGGGCCGCCCTCCTATGGCTACACCTTC.

This clone was counted a few times. The V and J genes are TRBV18 and TRBJ1-1; TRBD1 might be the D (6 bases). The CDR3 has 14 residues. Germline lookup yields CDR1 KGHSH and CDR2 LQKENI. With 2 bases removed from V and 3 bases from J, the gap between germline ends came to 10 bases. The DNA of the CDR3 is TGTGCCAGCTCACCAAGGGGGGGGGACACTGAAGCTTTCTTT. It specifies CASSPRGGDTEAFF.

The CDR3 DNA is TGTGCCAGCCCCCCCGTGGGACTACCTTACGAGCAGTACTTC. The encoded protein is CASPPVGLPYEQYF. The chain links TRBV5-8 to TRBJ2-7; 7 positions match TRBD2. The CDR3 runs to 14 residues. From germline, CDR1 is SGHTS and CDR2 YDEGEE. V dropped 7 bases and J dropped 4; count of bases not matched to a gene: 11.